This TCR beta chain is from a study of beta chain features in type 1 diabetes. On the study more broadly: Examination spanned approximately 110 million sorted cells from all samples. Study-wide points: The naive, central memory and Treg TCRB repertoires of patients appeared to be more similar to one another than those of healthy donors. Moderately but significantly shorter TCRB CDR3s were found in Type 1 diabetes patients in all four CD4+ subsets.

A note on this clone: Its antigen is as yet unknown.

Germline-derived CDR1 and CDR2 are KGHSH and LQKENI. CDR3 length: 15 residues. With V trimmed by 2 bases and J by 5 bases, 5 bases remained unmatched. Sorting with CD45RO/CCR7/CD25/CD127/CD95/CD27 yielded naive, central memory, regulatory and stem-like memory CD4+ cells. Sorting gave populations that all exceeded 95% purity. cDNA synthesis used the whole RNA isolate, giving expressed TCRB sequences. Repertoires were generated with immunoSEQ multiplex PCR, while TCRdb's copy carries only in-frame clones and drops some. The sample shows hundreds of thousands of clones, around 16% of them seen only once.

V usage is TRBV18 and J usage is TRBJ2-7; TRBD1 matches at 11 bases. This sequence originates from a man between 18 and 29 years old with type 1 diabetes. The sequenced sample consisted of naive CD4+ T cells from blood. The CDR3 bases are TGTGCCAGCTCACCATCGAGGACAGGGGGCAACGAGCAGTACTTC. Translation gives CASSPSRTGGNEQYF.